The present T cell receptor (beta chain) was sequenced within a study of blood T cell repertoires in COVID-19. Study-level background: PBMCs, B-cell-depleted T cells, or T cells were the source of the cDNA or gDNA that made up the material.

The assay was immunoSEQ multiplex PCR, and TCRdb's table has in-frame clones only and misses some. The table includes about 180,000 clones, over 80% detected once. Many counts were recorded for this clone. Followed over time, Seattle patients had been enrolled while infection was active. Germline-derived CDR1 and CDR2 are SGHKS and YYEKEE (reference sequence). Trimming took off 0 bases at V and 2 bases at J, with 6 bases between the two ends. This CDR3 is 13 amino acids long. This receptor was obtained from a woman aged 40-49 years with COVID-19, enrolled during active disease. Sequenced input: peripheral blood. The chain joins TRBV5-5 to TRBJ2-7, with unresolved D. The CDR3 DNA reads as TGTGCCAGCAGCTTGGCCCCTCCCTACGAGCAGTACTTC. The encoded protein is CASSLAPPYEQYF.